One sample yielded the 27 T cell receptor beta chains listed below, sequenced in a study of T-cell reconstitution after alpha-beta-depleted transplantation in children. TCRbeta library construction was performed incorporating unique molecular identifiers. Via MiXCR, TCRdb re-called the PCR reads, giving one row per CDR3 protein. The sample has approximately 350,000 distinct CDR3 sequences, about 9.3% seen once; the top ten hold 2% to 3%. Material: PBMCs from the stem cell graft donor, obtained from the stem cell graft. All receptors come from a human donor who donated a stem cell graft to a child with acute lymphoblastic leukemia.

This clonotype was counted only a few times. V usage is TRBV5-5 and J usage is TRBJ2-6, with a tentative D call TRBD2 (6 bases). CDR1 is SGHKS and CDR2 is YYEKEE in the germline V gene (reference sequence). CDR3 length: 17 amino acids. V lost 6 bases to trimming and J lost 2 bases, with 18 bases between them. The CDR3 DNA is TGTGCCAGCAACTGGAGGGAGGCAAACCCTGGGGCCAACGTCCTGACTTTC. Translation gives CASNWREANPGANVLTF. Combining the CDR3 with reference TRBV5-5 and TRBJ2-6 gives the whole variable domain DAGVTQSPTHLIKTRGQQVTLRCSPISGHKSVSWYQQVLGQGPQFIFQYYEKEERGRGNFPDRFSARQFPNYSSELNVNALLLGDSALYLCASNWREANPGANVLTFGAGSRLTVL.

This clonotype was counted ten times or more. The V call is TRBV9, the J call TRBJ2-7, with TRBD1 matching 9 bases. CDR1 and CDR2 from the germline V gene are SGDLS and YYNGEE. Losses at the gene ends were 3 bases for V and 3 bases for J; bases not matched to a gene: 1. The CDR3 has 13 amino acids. The CDR3 DNA is TGTGCCAGCAGCGAGGGACAGGGCTACGAGCAGTACTTC. Its protein product is CASSEGQGYEQYF. Together with reference TRBV9 and TRBJ2-7, the CDR3 gives the full variable domain: DSGVTQTPKHLITATGQRVTLRCSPRSGDLSVYWYQQSLDQGLQFLIQYYNGEERAKGNILERFSAQQFPDLHSELNLSSLELGDSALYFCASSEGQGYEQYFGPGTRLTVT.

This clonotype was seen a few times. The chain is built from TRBV16 and TRBJ2-7; TRBD1 or TRBD2 may be the D gene (5 bases each). V was clipped by 4 bases and J by 3 bases, with 13 bases between them. The CDR3 contains 14 residues. Germline lookup yields CDR1 KGHSY and CDR2 FQNENV. The DNA for the CDR3 is TGTGCCAGCAGCCCAAAGGGGAGAGACTACGAGCAGTACTTC. It is translated as CASSPKGRDYEQYF.

V is TRBV7-2 and J is TRBJ1-1; 9 bases fit TRBD1. The CDR3 covers 13 residues. The germline V gene has CDR1 SGHTA and CDR2 FQGNSA. Unmatched junction bases numbered 2, after V lost 3 bases and J lost 6 bases. The CDR3, as DNA: TGTGCCAGCAGCTTGGACAGGGGCGCTGAAGCTTTCTTT. Protein product: CASSLDRGAEAFF.

The chain uses TRBV4-1 and TRBJ2-3; a possible D gene is TRBD2 (5 bases). Deletions cut 4 bases from V and 1 base from J, with 18 bases between. Germline V gives CDR1 MGHRA, CDR2 YSYEKL. The CDR3 runs 17 residues. CDR3 residues: CASSLGGSLRGTDTQYF. The CDR3, as DNA: TGCGCCAGCAGCCTAGGAGGTAGCCTTCGGGGCACAGATACGCAGTATTTT.

J is TRBJ1-1 and V is TRBV12-3 or TRBV12-4, with D maybe TRBD1 (6 bases). This CDR3 region has 13 residues. V was shortened by 6 bases and J by 2 bases, with 10 bases between the two germline ends. This CDR3 is CASRGTINTEAFF. The CDR3, as DNA: TGTGCCAGCAGAGGGACAATCAACACTGAAGCTTTCTTT.

There are many counts of this clonotype. This chain joins TRBV20-1 and TRBJ2-1, with a weak D call TRBD2 (6 bases). CDR3 length: 17 residues. V dropped 3 bases and J dropped 6 bases, with 24 bases sitting between them. Germline loops: CDR1 DFQATT, CDR2 SNEGSKA (reference sequence). The CDR3 loop reads CSASGRVGGDPGNEQFF. The CDR3 coding sequence is TGCAGTGCTAGCGGCCGGGTGGGCGGGGATCCGGGCAATGAGCAGTTCTTC.

J is TRBJ2-2 and V is TRBV7-8; the match to TRBD1 covers 8 bases. Germline CDR1 and CDR2: SGHVS and FQNEAQ. V lost 7 bases, J lost 4 bases, and 11 bases stayed unmatched. The CDR3 sequence is 16 residues long. CDR3 coding DNA: TGTGCCAGCAACGGACAGGGAATAGGAGGCACCGGGGAGCTGTTTTTT. Protein: CASNGQGIGGTGELFF.

The table lists this clonotype with many counts. CDR3 bases: TGTGCCAGCAGCCCCGGGACGTTAACCGGGGAGCTGTTTTTT. The encoded protein is CASSPGTLTGELFF. This chain links TRBV12-3 or TRBV12-4 with TRBJ2-2; either TRBD1 or TRBD2 may fit D (5 bases each). This CDR3 region has 14 residues. The V gene lost 6 bases and the J gene lost 5 bases, with 13 bases spanning the gap.

At least ten counts were recorded for this clonotype. The V and J genes are TRBV4-2 and TRBJ2-1, with TRBD1 matching 7 bases. Germline V CDR1 and CDR2: LGHNA, YNFKEQ. The CDR3 loop spans 17 amino acids. With 0 bases clipped from V and 0 bases from J, the junction kept 5 bases outside the gene matches. The CDR3 reads CASSQDQEGASYNEQFF. Here the CDR3 DNA reads TGTGCCAGCAGCCAAGATCAAGAGGGGGCCTCCTACAATGAGCAGTTCTTC.

This clonotype was detected a few times. The gene calls are TRBV2 and TRBJ2-3; D may be TRBD1 (6 bases). This CDR3 is built from 14 residues. V was shortened by 2 bases and J by 1 base, with 7 bases between the two germline ends. Germline CDR1 is SNHLY and CDR2 is FYNNEI. The CDR3 sequence is CASSERQGTDTQYF. CDR3 in DNA: TGTGCCAGCAGTGAAAGACAGGGCACAGATACGCAGTATTTT.

The rearrangement joins TRBV5-1 to TRBJ1-2; 8 bases are shared with TRBD1. The CDR3 extends over 14 amino acids. CDR1 and CDR2 (germline): SGHRS, YFSETQ. The junction had 9 bases not matched to a gene; V was cut back by 4 bases and J by 7 bases. The CDR3 DNA reads as TGCGCCAGCAGCGTTCAGGGGGCGACGGTTGGCTACACCTTC. Residues: CASSVQGATVGYTF.

This clonotype turned up a few times. The chain joins TRBV4-3 to TRBJ2-1, with 11 bases matching TRBD2. This CDR3 contains 17 residues. Germline CDR1 reads LGHNA; CDR2 reads YSLEER. Unmatched junction bases numbered 3, after V lost 1 base and J lost 1 base. CDR3 loop: CASSQVSGRASYNEQFF. The CDR3 coding sequence is TGCGCCAGCAGCCAAGTTAGCGGGAGGGCTTCCTACAATGAGCAGTTCTTC.

CDR3 sequence: CASSFTGGIRDEQFF. In DNA form, the CDR3 reads TGTGCCAGCAGTTTTACAGGAGGTATTAGGGATGAGCAGTTCTTC. The chain combines TRBV12-3 or TRBV12-4 with TRBJ2-1; D may correspond to TRBD1 or TRBD2 (5 bases each). This CDR3 comprises 15 residues. V dropped 3 bases and J dropped 8 bases, with 17 bases sitting between them.

This clonotype was recorded at least ten times. The chain recombines TRBV15 with TRBJ2-1, with 7 bases lining up with TRBD2. With V trimmed by 5 bases and J by 4 bases, 11 bases remained unmatched. The CDR3 extends over 16 amino acids. Looked up from germline, CDR1 is LNHNV and CDR2 is YYDKDF (reference sequence). CDR3 residues: CATSGPGGNLYNEQFF. The CDR3 nucleotides are TGTGCCACCAGCGGGCCGGGAGGTAACTTGTACAATGAGCAGTTCTTC.

V and J are TRBV20-1 and TRBJ2-3; D remains unclear. Trimming removed 0 bases at V and 5 bases at J, with 6 bases between. This CDR3 region has 12 residues. Germline CDR1 and CDR2: DFQATT and SNEGSKA (reference sequence). The CDR3 loop reads CSARDIGDTQYF. The CDR3 region has the DNA TGCAGTGCTAGAGATATAGGAGATACGCAGTATTTT.

The CDR3 reads CAISDLSSPNNEQFF. In DNA, the CDR3 is TGTGCCATCAGTGATCTATCAAGTCCGAACAATGAGCAGTTCTTC. The V call is TRBV10-3, the J call TRBJ2-1, with D unresolved. The CDR3 is 15 amino acids. Trimming took off 3 bases at V and 5 bases at J, with 14 bases between the two ends. CDR1 and CDR2 (germline): ENHRY, SYGVKD.

This clonotype was seen a few times. For the CDR3, the DNA is TGTGCCAGCAGACCGGGACACTTACAAGAGACCCAGTACTTC. Translating gives CASRPGHLQETQYF. The chain combines TRBV6-1 with TRBJ2-5, with a weak D call TRBD1 (6 bases). With 6 bases removed from V and 2 bases from J, the gap between germline ends came to 13 bases. CDR1 MNHNS and CDR2 SASEGT come from the germline V gene. The CDR3 extends over 14 amino acids.

The rearrangement joins TRBV28 to TRBJ1-2; 9 bases match TRBD1. Germline V lookup: CDR1 MDHEN, CDR2 SYDVKM. V was clipped by 6 bases and J by 7 bases; unmatched bases: 9. CDR3 length equals 14 residues. CDR3 bases: TGTGCCAGCAGGACCCTACAGGGGGCGAGTGGCTACACCTTC. It codes for CASRTLQGASGYTF.

This clonotype was seen only a few times. This chain connects TRBV6-5 to TRBJ2-3; D uncertain. The CDR3 is made up of 17 amino acids. Germline loops: CDR1 MNHEY, CDR2 SVGAGI. Trimming cost V 4 bases and J 0 bases, with 17 bases left between them. Here the CDR3 DNA reads TGTGCCAGCAGTTTGGGCGCGAGCGCCCCTAGCACAGATACGCAGTATTTT. This sequence encodes CASSLGASAPSTDTQYF.

There are many counts of this clonotype. V and J are TRBV2 and TRBJ2-2; 10 bases are shared with TRBD1. CDR3 length equals 14 residues. Per germline, CDR1 SNHLY and CDR2 FYNNEI. V was clipped by 6 bases and J by 6 bases; unmatched bases: 4. Here the CDR3 reads CASSRDRGSGELFF. CDR3 sequence (DNA): TGTGCCAGCAGCCGGGACAGGGGTTCCGGGGAGCTGTTTTTT. The whole variable domain, remainder taken from reference TRBV2 and TRBJ2-2, is EPEVTQTPSHQVTQMGQEVILRCVPISNHLYFYWYRQILGQKVEFLVSFYNNEISEKSEIFDDQFSVERPDGSNFTLKIRSTKLEDSAMYFCASSRDRGSGELFFGEGSRLTVL.

The rearrangement uses TRBV20-1 and TRBJ2-7, with TRBD1 identical over 9 bases. Trimming at V came to 8 bases and at J to 4 bases, leaving 9 bases not matched to a gene. This CDR3 is 13 amino acids long. Germline V CDR1 and CDR2: DFQATT, SNEGSKA (reference sequence). The CDR3 sequence is CSPQDRGKYEQYF. CDR3 coding DNA: TGCAGTCCCCAGGACAGGGGCAAGTACGAGCAGTACTTC.

The sample holds a few counts of this clonotype. The chain uses TRBV20-1 and TRBJ2-5; the D is unclear. This CDR3 spans 17 amino acids. The V end was cut by 0 bases, the J end by 1 base, with 18 bases between. CDR1 is DFQATT, CDR2 SNEGSKA, per germline (reference sequence). The DNA for the CDR3 is TGCAGTGCTAGAGATGGGTGGGGTCTAGGTTTCCAAGAGACCCAGTACTTC. Translation: CSARDGWGLGFQETQYF.

This chain links TRBV20-1 with TRBJ2-7; D gene unclear. In germline, CDR1 is DFQATT, CDR2 SNEGSKA (reference sequence). CDR3 size: 14 residues. V lost 1 base to trimming and J lost 3 bases, with 13 bases between them. CDR3 nucleotides: TGCAGTGCTAGAGGCAGGCCTCGGTTCTACGAGCAGTACTTC. This gives the protein CSARGRPRFYEQYF.

This clonotype was counted many times. This chain joins TRBV7-9 and TRBJ2-4; D is unclear. The CDR3 totals 14 residues. The V end lost 3 bases, the J end lost 10 bases, and 16 bases lay between the germline ends. Germline V CDR1 and CDR2: SEHNR, FQNEAQ (reference sequence). DNA of the CDR3: TGTGCCAGCAGCTTCGGACGCTTGGCAGCTATTCAGTACTTC. This sequence encodes CASSFGRLAAIQYF.

A few counts support this clonotype. The genes are TRBV5-1 and TRBJ1-4; D is unresolved. With 0 bases removed from V and 4 bases from J, the gap between germline ends came to 13 bases. CDR3 length: 16 residues. In germline, CDR1 is SGHRS, CDR2 YFSETQ. DNA of the CDR3: TGCGCCAGCAGCTTGGACCCCGGTTCCTTTAATGAAAAACTGTTTTTT. Residues: CASSLDPGSFNEKLFF.

This clonotype was recorded many times. V usage is TRBV20-1 and J usage is TRBJ2-5; 14 bases are shared with TRBD2. The CDR3 has 15 residues. Germline CDR1 and CDR2: DFQATT and SNEGSKA (reference sequence). Trimming at V came to 2 bases and at J to 4 bases, leaving 3 bases not matched to a gene. The CDR3 nucleotides read TGCAGTGCTAGATCTGGGACTAGCGGGAGAGAGACCCAGTACTTC. It codes for CSARSGTSGRETQYF.